This T cell receptor beta chain came from a study of blood T cell repertoires in COVID-19 (dated by TCRdb to 2020 to 2021). In the study overall: The collaborator samples originated in the United States, Italy and Spain and spanned the acute and convalescent phases of COVID-19. The prospective study material was composed of cDNA or gDNA derived from T cells, B-cell-depleted T cells, or PBMCs. The dataset comprised deeply sampled blood TCRbeta repertoires from subjects exposed to, actively infected with, or recovered from COVID-19. A freely available public database, intended as a resource for researchers studying the immune response to SARS-CoV-2, is where the repertoires were released. The samples were drawn from the first 160 participants of the ongoing ImmuneRACE study and from 950 to 1,500 subjects provided by 6 global collaborators. The sample metadata nearly always contained a de-identified subject ID, COVID-19 status, age in years and sex. Where available, HLA class I and class II types were obtained from metadata supplied by the sample provider rather than from assay-based typing. The paper as a whole reports these results and caveats: Clinical and demographic metadata were provided uncurated, with the amount varying by source and participant.

In the germline V gene, CDR1 corresponds to SGHDT and CDR2 to YYEEEE. The CDR3 starts with the cysteine, ends with the phenylalanine, and has 14 residues. Only CDR3 DNA remains: 42 bases, in frame from the first base. V is cut by 1 base and J by 9 bases, and the space between the germline ends is 11 bases. Enrolling through a virtual design, the prospective study's participants ranged in age from roughly 18 to 100 years and lived across around 25 United States geographic areas. In the prospective study, cohorts were assigned on the basis of participant-reported clinical history obtained from a screening survey and a study questionnaire. Recovered participants in ImmuneRACE Cohort 3 were defined by two consecutive negative NP/OP PCR tests, clearance by a healthcare professional, or resolution of symptoms. Each participant in the prospective study had whole blood, serum and a nasopharyngeal or oropharyngeal swab collected by mobile phlebotomists. Over an approximately 2-month period, participants in the prospective study had the option of providing additional blood draws and questionnaires. Before DNA extraction, blood samples from the prospective study were shipped at room temperature or frozen.

This clone appeared a single time. The specificity of this receptor is unknown. Base-call qualities are not available, and no considerably larger clone is one nucleotide away. TCRbeta CDR3 regions were amplified from genomic DNA using the immunoSEQ Assay, a bias-controlled multiplex PCR. The authors' analysis ran thus. Within the assay, amplification of reference gene primers was used to estimate how many nucleated cells each sample contained. To quantify the absolute abundance of each unique TCRbeta CDR3 rearrangement, sequence reads were collapsed and filtered. For each sample, productive Simpson clonality was calculated by taking the square root of Simpson's diversity index across productive rearrangements. The source is immuneACCESS, and TCRdb retained only in-frame sequences with V and J called. Part of the clones is not carried over; for the studies checked, unresolved V genes explain less than half of this, and the remainder is unexplained. Clone size and the V and J calls come from that table; the DNA yielded D and trimming. Across this sample there are a few hundred thousand clones, with more than 75% seen only once. The ten largest account for about 3% of the sample.

This receptor was identified in a woman aged 25-40 years who had recovered from COVID-19. This chain is built from TRBV5-6 and TRBJ1-6; the D segment could be TRBD1, given 5 matching bases. What was sequenced was PBMCs or T cells enriched from blood (not recorded which). The nucleotides are TGTGCCAGCAGCTTGTTCGCCGGGGGTTCACCCCTCCACTTT. It translates to CASSLFAGGSPLHF.